The 24 T cell receptor beta chains in this list originate from one sample, sequenced in a study of OX40 agonist ivuxolimab in advanced cancers. This table comes from immunoSEQ multiplex PCR, and its TCRdb copy is limited to in-frame clones, with some not included. The sample has about 69,000 clones, approximately 90% seen once. The source was CD4+ or CD8+ T cells sorted from blood, collected in a trial of the OX40 agonist ivuxolimab. The receptors were sampled from an adult with an advanced solid tumor such as melanoma, head and neck, liver or kidney cancer.

This chain joins TRBV6-5 and TRBJ1-5, with TRBD1 matching 9 bases. CDR1 MNHEY and CDR2 SVGAGI come from the germline V gene. The V segment lost 6 bases and the J segment 6 bases; nucleotides outside the gene matches: 6. This CDR3 contains 14 residues. The CDR3 nucleotides are TGTGCCAGCAGCCGACAGGGGGATCGTCAGCCCCAGCATTTT. This codes for CASSRQGDRQPQHF.

The chain uses TRBV7-9 and TRBJ1-3; D gene unclear. CDR3 length: 14 amino acids. Looked up from germline, CDR1 is SEHNR and CDR2 is FQNEAQ (reference sequence). Between the trimmed V and J ends, which lost 3 bases and 2 bases, there was a span of 8 bases. The DNA of the CDR3 is TGTGCCAGCAGCTTTGGGGAAGCTGGAAACACCATATATTTT. It is translated as CASSFGEAGNTIYF.

By share, this clone ranks as medium-sized. J is TRBJ2-7 and V is TRBV7-9; tentative D call: TRBD1 (8 bases). Trimming took 4 bases from V and 9 from J, leaving 19 bases between them. The CDR3 sequence is 14 residues long. The germline CDR1 and CDR2 sequences are SEHNR and FQNEAQ (reference sequence). CDR3 sequence (DNA): TGTGCCAGCAGCTATCAGGGGGCCTCGGGAGGGCAGTACTTC. Residues: CASSYQGASGGQYF.

The rearrangement joins TRBV29-1 to TRBJ2-4; D not certain. V gave up 4 bases and J gave up 1 base, with 11 bases separating them. The CDR3 consists of 14 residues. The germline V gene has CDR1 SQVTM and CDR2 ANQGSEA. This chain's CDR3 is CSVVGTVAKNIQYF. The CDR3 DNA reads as TGCAGCGTTGTGGGAACCGTCGCCAAAAACATTCAGTACTTC.

The chain links TRBV18 to TRBJ2-1; TRBD2 matches 8 bases. J was trimmed by 2 bases and V by 3 bases; bases with no gene match: 3. Germline CDR1 is KGHSH and CDR2 is LQKENI. This CDR3 is 15 amino acids long. The CDR3 here is CASSPSLAAYNEQFF. DNA of the CDR3: TGTGCCAGCTCACCGTCACTAGCGGCCTACAATGAGCAGTTCTTC.

The CDR3 sequence is CASSSGTNSGNTIYF. Here the CDR3 DNA reads TGTGCCAGCAGTTCGGGGACAAACTCTGGAAACACCATATATTTT. The rearrangement uses TRBV28 and TRBJ1-3, with D possibly matching TRBD1 (6 bases). CDR1 and CDR2 (germline): MDHEN, SYDVKM. The CDR3 totals 15 residues. The V gene lost 4 bases and the J gene lost 0 bases, with 10 bases spanning the gap.

This clone was seen only a few times. This chain links TRBV5-1 with TRBJ2-1; D unresolved. This CDR3 is 13 amino acids long. V dropped 2 bases and J dropped 5 bases, with 8 bases sitting between them. Germline values: CDR1 SGHRS, CDR2 YFSETQ. For the CDR3, the DNA is TGCGCCAGCAGCTTAAGTCAGGACAATGAGCAGTTCTTC. Encoded protein: CASSLSQDNEQFF.

The genes are TRBV25-1 and TRBJ2-7, with 12 bases matching TRBD1. Per the germline V gene, CDR1 is MGHDK and CDR2 is SYGVNS. The V gene end was trimmed by 4 bases and the J gene end by 6 bases; junction bases not matched to a gene: 7. The length of the CDR3 is 15 residues. The CDR3 sequence is CASSVTGTGGGEQYF. Here the CDR3 DNA reads TGTGCCAGCAGTGTTACCGGGACAGGGGGCGGCGAGCAGTACTTC.

The chain combines TRBV19 with TRBJ2-7, with D perhaps matching TRBD1 (6 bases). V lost 6 bases and J lost 2, with 14 bases in between. CDR1 is LNHDA, CDR2 SQIVND, per germline (reference sequence). This CDR3 has 14 amino acids. Here the CDR3 reads CASRAGTIPYEQYF. The CDR3 DNA reads as TGTGCCAGTAGGGCCGGGACAATCCCCTACGAGCAGTACTTC.

The chain carries TRBV5-1 and TRBJ1-6; 7 nucleotides match TRBD1. V lost 4 bases to trimming and J lost 7 bases; unmatched junction nucleotides: 8. Germline V CDR1 and CDR2: SGHRS, YFSETQ. The CDR3 sequence is 15 residues long. The CDR3 here is CASSRRTGENSPLHF. DNA of the CDR3: TGCGCCAGCAGCAGGCGGACAGGAGAGAATTCACCCCTCCACTTT.

V gene TRBV4-3 combines with J gene TRBJ2-5; 10 bases line up with TRBD2. The J call could be wrong; TRBJ2-7 is a better fit for the DNA end. Germline CDR1 and CDR2: LGHNA and YSLEER. CDR3 length: 17 amino acids. CDR3 region: CASSQDLLAGLSYEQYF. CDR3 in DNA: TGCGCCAGCAGCCAAGATCTACTAGCGGGGCTTTCCTACGAGCAGTACTTC.

This clone was observed once. This sequence joins TRBV6-1 and TRBJ2-2; unclear D gene. Germline CDR1 reads MNHNS; CDR2 reads SASEGT. This CDR3 has 16 residues. Deletions cut 3 bases from V and 3 bases from J, with 14 bases between. CDR3 coding DNA: TGTGCCAGCAGTGACATGACCCCCGCGTACACCGGGGAGCTGTTTTTT. It codes for CASSDMTPAYTGELFF.

The J gene is TRBJ2-7, the V gene TRBV5-1, with a weak D call TRBD1 (6 bases). Trimming removed 2 bases at V and 1 base at J, with 13 bases between. Germline V gene lookup returns CDR1 SGHRS and CDR2 YFSETQ. The length of the CDR3 is 15 residues. The CDR3 reads CASSLKQGGSYEQYF. The CDR3 region has the DNA TGCGCCAGCAGCTTAAAACAGGGCGGATCCTACGAGCAGTACTTC.

The genes are TRBV19 and TRBJ1-2; 7 bases are shared with TRBD1. Germline CDR1 LNHDA, CDR2 SQIVND (reference sequence). CDR3 length equals 15 residues. V was clipped by 6 bases and J by 0 bases; unmatched bases: 7. CDR3 DNA sequence: TGTGCCAGTAGGAAACAGGGGCGCTCTAACTATGGCTACACCTTC. Translating gives CASRKQGRSNYGYTF.

The chain uses TRBV18 and TRBJ2-2, with D unclear. CDR1 and CDR2 (germline): KGHSH, LQKENI. The CDR3 has 13 residues. V lost 5 bases, J lost 5 bases, and 9 bases lay in between. For the CDR3, the DNA is TGTGCCAGCTCAACGCCGGAGACCGGGGAGCTGTTTTTT. It specifies CASSTPETGELFF.

The V gene is TRBV12-5, the J gene TRBJ1-1; tentative D call: TRBD1 (5 bases). The V end was cut by 7 bases, the J end by 9 bases, with 18 bases between. Germline V CDR1 and CDR2: LGHNT, FRNRAP. The length of the CDR3 is 13 residues. In DNA, the CDR3 is TGTGCTAGTGCCGCTCGGCAGGGCCTAAAAGCTTTCTTT. Its translation is CASAARQGLKAFF. Looking up the rest from reference TRBV12-5 and TRBJ1-1 gives the full variable domain: DARVTQTPRHKVTEMGQEVTMRCQPILGHNTVFWYRQTMMQGLELLAYFRNRAPLDDSGMPKDRFSAEMPDATLATLKIQPSEPRDSAVYFCASAARQGLKAFFGQGTRLTVV.

The chain recombines TRBV6-1 with TRBJ1-3; D unresolved. Trimming stripped 6 bases from V and 2 bases from J, with 8 bases between. CDR3 length: 13 amino acids. The V gene's germline CDR1 is MNHNS and CDR2 SASEGT. For the CDR3, the DNA is TGTGCCAGCAGGGAGAGTGCTGGAAACACCATATATTTT. It is translated as CASRESAGNTIYF.

The chain has TRBV28 and TRBJ2-3; D unclear. Germline CDR1 MDHEN, CDR2 SYDVKM. The germline V and J ends were trimmed by 7 bases and 4 bases, with 15 bases remaining between them. The CDR3 runs 14 residues. The CDR3 here is CASTSPPNPDTQYF. CDR3 nucleotides: TGTGCCAGCACCTCGCCGCCCAACCCAGATACGCAGTATTTT.

This clone has a handful of counts. The chain carries TRBV19 and TRBJ2-2; 8 bases line up with TRBD2. CDR1 LNHDA and CDR2 SQIVND come from the germline V gene (reference sequence). The CDR3 contains 16 residues. V was pared by 5 bases and J by 1 base, with 6 bases of the junction left unmatched. The CDR3 protein is CASSSAGGGNTGELFF. CDR3 bases: TGTGCCAGTAGTTCCGCGGGGGGCGGGAACACCGGGGAGCTGTTTTTT.

The CDR3 loop is CASSPTSGGVNEQFF. Written as DNA, the CDR3 is TGTGCCAGCAGCCCAACTAGCGGGGGAGTCAATGAGCAGTTCTTC. The chain uses TRBV27 and TRBJ2-1; 11 positions agree with TRBD2. The germline gives CDR1 MNHEY, CDR2 SMNVEV (reference sequence). With 6 bases clipped from V and 6 bases from J, the junction kept 7 bases outside the gene matches. The length of the CDR3 is 15 residues.

The gene calls are TRBV6-5 and TRBJ1-4; no clear D. CDR1 MNHEY and CDR2 SVGAGI come from the germline V gene. This CDR3 is 14 amino acids long. The V end lost 6 bases, the J end lost 0 bases, and 8 bases lay between the germline ends. CDR3 protein: CASSLTATNEKLFF. CDR3 coding DNA: TGTGCCAGCAGCTTGACGGCAACTAATGAAAAACTGTTTTTT.

CDR3 DNA: TGCAGCGCCGCTTTCCGCTATGGCTACACCTTC. This translates into CSAAFRYGYTF. The chain employs TRBV29-1 and TRBJ1-2; no firm D call. The V and J ends lost 7 bases and 4 bases respectively, with 10 bases between them. Looked up from germline, CDR1 is SQVTM and CDR2 is ANQGSEA. This CDR3 is built from 11 residues.

The chain employs TRBV27 and TRBJ2-3; 10 positions agree with TRBD2. Germline V gene sequence: CDR1 MNHEY, CDR2 SMNVEV (reference sequence). The V and J ends lost 0 bases and 11 bases, in that order; junction bases with no gene match: 2. The CDR3 loop spans 13 amino acids. The CDR3 nucleotides read TGTGCCAGCAGTTTATCTCTAGCGGGAGAGCAGTATTTT. It yields the protein CASSLSLAGEQYF.

The chain uses TRBV10-3 and TRBJ2-2; 8 bases match TRBD2. CDR1 is ENHRY and CDR2 is SYGVKD in the germline V gene. The CDR3 loop spans 12 amino acids. For the CDR3, the DNA is TGTGCGGTCAGCGGGGGTACCGGGGAGCTGTTTTTT. This translates into CAVSGGTGELFF.